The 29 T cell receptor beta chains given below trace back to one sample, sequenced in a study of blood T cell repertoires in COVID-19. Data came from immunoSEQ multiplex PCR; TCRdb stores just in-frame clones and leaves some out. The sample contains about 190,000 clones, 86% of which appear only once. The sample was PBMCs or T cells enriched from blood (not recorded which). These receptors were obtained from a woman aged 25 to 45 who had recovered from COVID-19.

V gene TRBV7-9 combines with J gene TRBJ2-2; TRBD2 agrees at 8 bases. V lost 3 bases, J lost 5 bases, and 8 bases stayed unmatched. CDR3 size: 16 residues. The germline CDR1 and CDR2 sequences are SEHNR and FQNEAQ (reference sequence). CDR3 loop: CASSFRGGMRTGELFF. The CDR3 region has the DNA TGTGCCAGCAGCTTCCGGGGGGGAATGAGGACCGGGGAGCTGTTTTTT.

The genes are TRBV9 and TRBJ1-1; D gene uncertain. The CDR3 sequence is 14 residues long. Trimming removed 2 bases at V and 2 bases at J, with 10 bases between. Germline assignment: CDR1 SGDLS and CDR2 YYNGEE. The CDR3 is CASSVIVTNTEAFF. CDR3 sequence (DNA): TGTGCCAGCAGCGTTATAGTGACTAACACTGAAGCTTTCTTT.

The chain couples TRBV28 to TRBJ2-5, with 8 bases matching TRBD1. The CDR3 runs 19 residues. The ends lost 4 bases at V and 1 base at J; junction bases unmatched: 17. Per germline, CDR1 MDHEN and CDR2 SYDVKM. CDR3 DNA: TGTGCCAGCAGTTCCCGGGACAGGTCTAATTGGCGATCCCAAGAGACCCAGTACTTC. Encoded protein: CASSSRDRSNWRSQETQYF.

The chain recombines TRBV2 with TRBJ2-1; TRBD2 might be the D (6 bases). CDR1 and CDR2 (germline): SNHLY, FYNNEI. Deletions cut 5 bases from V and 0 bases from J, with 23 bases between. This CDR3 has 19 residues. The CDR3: CASSKRGVSISGSYNEQFF. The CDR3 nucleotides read TGTGCCAGCAGTAAACGCGGGGTATCCATATCGGGCTCCTACAATGAGCAGTTCTTC. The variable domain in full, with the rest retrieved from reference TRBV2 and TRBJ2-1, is EPEVTQTPSHQVTQMGQEVILRCVPISNHLYFYWYRQILGQKVEFLVSFYNNEISEKSEIFDDQFSVERPDGSNFTLKIRSTKLEDSAMYFCASSKRGVSISGSYNEQFFGPGTRLTVL.

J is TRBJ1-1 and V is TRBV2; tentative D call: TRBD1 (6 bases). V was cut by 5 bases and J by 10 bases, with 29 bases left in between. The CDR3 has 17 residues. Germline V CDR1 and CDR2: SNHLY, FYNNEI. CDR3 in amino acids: CASSSRPEQGNKGVAFF. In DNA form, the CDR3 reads TGTGCCAGCAGTAGTCGACCTGAACAGGGTAACAAGGGAGTAGCTTTCTTT.

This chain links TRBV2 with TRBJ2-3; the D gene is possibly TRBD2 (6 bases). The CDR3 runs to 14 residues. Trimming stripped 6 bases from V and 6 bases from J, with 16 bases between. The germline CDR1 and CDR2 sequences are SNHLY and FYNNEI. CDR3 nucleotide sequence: TGTGCCAGCAGCGGGACTCCAGGGCGGGATACGCAGTATTTT. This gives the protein CASSGTPGRDTQYF.

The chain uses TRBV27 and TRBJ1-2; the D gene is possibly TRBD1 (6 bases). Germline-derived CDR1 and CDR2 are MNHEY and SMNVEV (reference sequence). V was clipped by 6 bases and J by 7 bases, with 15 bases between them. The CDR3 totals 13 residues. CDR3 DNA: TGTGCCAGCAGAGGACAGAACGGGTTTGGCTACACCTTC. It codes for CASRGQNGFGYTF.

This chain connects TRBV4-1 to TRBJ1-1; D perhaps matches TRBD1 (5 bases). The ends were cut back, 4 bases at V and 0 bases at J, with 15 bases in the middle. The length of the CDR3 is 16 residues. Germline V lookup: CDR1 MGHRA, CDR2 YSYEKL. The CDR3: CASSLSLQGLNTEAFF. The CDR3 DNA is TGCGCCAGCAGCCTCTCACTTCAGGGATTGAACACTGAAGCTTTCTTT.

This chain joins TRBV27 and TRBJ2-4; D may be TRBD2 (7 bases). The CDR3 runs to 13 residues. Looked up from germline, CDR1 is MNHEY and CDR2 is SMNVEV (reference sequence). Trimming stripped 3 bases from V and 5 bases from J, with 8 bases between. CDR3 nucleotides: TGTGCCAGCAGTTTCGGGGGGCAAAACATTCAGTACTTC. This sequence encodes CASSFGGQNIQYF.

The CDR3 region is CASSFTGSNQPQHF. The DNA of the CDR3 is TGTGCCAGCAGTTTTACAGGAAGCAATCAGCCCCAGCATTTT. The gene calls are TRBV13 and TRBJ1-5; tentative D call: TRBD1 (5 bases). The CDR3 has 14 residues. Trimming stripped 6 bases from V and 1 base from J, with 10 bases between. CDR1 is PRHDT, CDR2 FYEKMQ, per germline (reference sequence).

CDR3 amino acids: CAWSVLIDRAKITDTQYF. CDR3 bases: TGTGCCTGGAGTGTTTTAATCGACAGGGCGAAAATCACAGATACGCAGTATTTT. The genes are TRBV30 and TRBJ2-3; 7 nucleotides line up with TRBD1. The germline gives CDR1 GTSNPN, CDR2 SVGIG (reference sequence). With 0 bases clipped from V and 2 bases from J, the junction kept 14 bases outside the gene matches. This CDR3 spans 18 amino acids.

In DNA form, the CDR3 reads TGTGCCAGTAGTATGGAGCCAACAGATACGCAGTATTTT. Its translation is CASSMEPTDTQYF. V and J are TRBV19 and TRBJ2-3, with D unresolved. The germline CDR1 and CDR2 sequences are LNHDA and SQIVND (reference sequence). V lost 3 bases and J 3 bases, leaving 7 bases between the germline ends. The length of the CDR3 is 13 residues.

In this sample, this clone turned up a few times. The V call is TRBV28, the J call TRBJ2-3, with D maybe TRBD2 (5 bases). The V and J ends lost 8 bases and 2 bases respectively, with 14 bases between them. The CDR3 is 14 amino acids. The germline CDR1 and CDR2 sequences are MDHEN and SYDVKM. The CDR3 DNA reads TGTGCCAGCGTCCGGGGAACTATCACAGATACGCAGTATTTT. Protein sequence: CASVRGTITDTQYF.

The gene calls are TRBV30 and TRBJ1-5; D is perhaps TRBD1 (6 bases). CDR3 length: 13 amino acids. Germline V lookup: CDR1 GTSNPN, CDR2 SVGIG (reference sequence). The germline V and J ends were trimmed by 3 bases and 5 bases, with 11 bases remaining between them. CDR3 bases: TGTGCCTGGAGAGACAGGTTGGATCAGCCCCAGCATTTT. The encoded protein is CAWRDRLDQPQHF.

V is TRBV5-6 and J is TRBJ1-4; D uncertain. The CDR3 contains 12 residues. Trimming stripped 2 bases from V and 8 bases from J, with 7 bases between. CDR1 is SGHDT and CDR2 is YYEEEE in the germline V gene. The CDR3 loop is CASSFEGEKLFF. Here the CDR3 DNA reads TGTGCCAGCAGCTTTGAGGGCGAAAAACTGTTTTTT.

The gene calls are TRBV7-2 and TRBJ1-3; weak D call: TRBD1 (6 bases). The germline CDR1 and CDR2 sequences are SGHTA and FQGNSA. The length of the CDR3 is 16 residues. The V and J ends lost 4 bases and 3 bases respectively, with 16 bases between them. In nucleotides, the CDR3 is TGTGCCAGCAGCTCGACCCTGACAGGAGGTGGAAACACCATATATTTT. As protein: CASSSTLTGGGNTIYF.

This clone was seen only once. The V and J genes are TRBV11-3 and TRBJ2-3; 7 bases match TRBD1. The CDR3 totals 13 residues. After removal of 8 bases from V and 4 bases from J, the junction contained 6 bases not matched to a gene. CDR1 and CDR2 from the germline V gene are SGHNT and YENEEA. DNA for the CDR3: TGTGCCAGCGGTAGACAGGGTTCAGATACGCAGTATTTT. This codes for CASGRQGSDTQYF.

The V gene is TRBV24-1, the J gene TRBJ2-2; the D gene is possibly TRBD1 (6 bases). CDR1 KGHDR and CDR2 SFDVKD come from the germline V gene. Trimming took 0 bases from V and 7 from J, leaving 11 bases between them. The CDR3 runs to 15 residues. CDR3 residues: CATSDLDRKIGELFF. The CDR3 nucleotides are TGTGCCACCAGTGATTTGGACAGGAAGATCGGGGAGCTGTTTTTT.

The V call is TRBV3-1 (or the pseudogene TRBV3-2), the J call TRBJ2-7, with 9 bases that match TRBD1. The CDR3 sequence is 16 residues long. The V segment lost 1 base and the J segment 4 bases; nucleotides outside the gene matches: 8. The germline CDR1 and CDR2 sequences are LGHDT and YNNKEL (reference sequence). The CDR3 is CASSQGGGQGQYEQYF. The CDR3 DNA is TGTGCCAGCAGCCAAGGGGGGGGACAGGGTCAGTACGAGCAGTACTTC.

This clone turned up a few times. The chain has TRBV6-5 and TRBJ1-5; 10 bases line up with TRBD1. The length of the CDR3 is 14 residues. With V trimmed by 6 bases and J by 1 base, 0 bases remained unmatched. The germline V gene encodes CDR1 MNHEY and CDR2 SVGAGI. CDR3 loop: CASRGQGSNQPQHF. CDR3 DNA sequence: TGTGCCAGCAGGGGACAGGGGAGCAATCAGCCCCAGCATTTT.

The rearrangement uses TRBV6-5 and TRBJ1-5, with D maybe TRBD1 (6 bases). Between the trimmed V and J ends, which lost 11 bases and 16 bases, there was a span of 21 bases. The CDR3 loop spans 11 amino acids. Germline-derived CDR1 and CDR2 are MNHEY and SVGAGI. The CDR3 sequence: CAVHVGGLYHF. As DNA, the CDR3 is TGTGCCGTCCACGTGGGGGGGCTTTATCATTTT.

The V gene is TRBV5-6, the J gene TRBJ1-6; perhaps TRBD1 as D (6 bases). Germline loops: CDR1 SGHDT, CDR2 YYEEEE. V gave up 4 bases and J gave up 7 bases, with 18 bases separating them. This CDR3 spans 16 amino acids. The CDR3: CASSPSGGARNSPLHF. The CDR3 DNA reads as TGTGCCAGCAGCCCCAGTGGGGGGGCTCGAAATTCACCCCTCCACTTT.

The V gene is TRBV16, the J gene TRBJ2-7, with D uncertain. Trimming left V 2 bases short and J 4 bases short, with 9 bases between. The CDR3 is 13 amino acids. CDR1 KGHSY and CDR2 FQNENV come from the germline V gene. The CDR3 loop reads CASSQTARYEQYF. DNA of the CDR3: TGTGCCAGCAGCCAAACCGCGCGGTACGAGCAGTACTTC.

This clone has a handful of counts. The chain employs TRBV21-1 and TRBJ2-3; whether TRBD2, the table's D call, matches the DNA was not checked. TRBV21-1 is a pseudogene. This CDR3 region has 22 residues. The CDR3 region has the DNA TGTGCCAGCAGCAAAGGAGTTAAGCGGCTAGGTTCTCTAAGTTCTAGCACAGATACGCAGTATTTT. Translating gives CASSKGVKRLGSLSSSTDTQYF.

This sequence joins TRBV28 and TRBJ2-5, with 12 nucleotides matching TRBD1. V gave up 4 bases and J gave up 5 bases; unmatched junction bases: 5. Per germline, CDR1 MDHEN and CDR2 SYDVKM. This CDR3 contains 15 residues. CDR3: CASSSGQGAQETQYF. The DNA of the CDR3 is TGTGCCAGCAGTTCGGGACAGGGGGCTCAGGAGACCCAGTACTTC.

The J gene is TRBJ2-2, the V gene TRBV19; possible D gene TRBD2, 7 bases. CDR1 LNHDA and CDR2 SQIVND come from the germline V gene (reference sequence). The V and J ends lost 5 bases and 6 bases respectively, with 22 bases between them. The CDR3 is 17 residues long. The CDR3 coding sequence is TGTGCCAGTAGTTCATACCCGGGGGGCGCGGTGGCCGGGGAGCTGTTTTTT. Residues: CASSSYPGGAVAGELFF.

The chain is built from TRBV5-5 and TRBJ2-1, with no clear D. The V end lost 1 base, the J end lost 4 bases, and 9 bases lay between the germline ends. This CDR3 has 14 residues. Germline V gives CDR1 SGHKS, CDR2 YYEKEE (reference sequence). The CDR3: CASSLYRVYNEQFF. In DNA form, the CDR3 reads TGTGCCAGCAGCTTGTACAGAGTATACAATGAGCAGTTCTTC.

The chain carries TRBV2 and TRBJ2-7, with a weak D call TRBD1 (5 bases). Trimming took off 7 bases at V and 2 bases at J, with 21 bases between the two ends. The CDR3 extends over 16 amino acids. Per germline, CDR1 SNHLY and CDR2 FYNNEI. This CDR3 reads CASTEGWGSRTYEQYF. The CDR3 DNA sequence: TGTGCCAGCACCGAAGGCTGGGGCAGTAGGACCTACGAGCAGTACTTC.

The CDR3 reads CATSRRTVGNPPLHF. In DNA, the CDR3 is TGTGCCACCAGCAGGAGAACAGTTGGAAATCCACCCCTCCACTTT. J is TRBJ1-6 and V is TRBV15; the D is unclear. V lost 3 bases, J lost 11 bases, and 17 bases lay in between. Germline V gene sequence: CDR1 LNHNV, CDR2 YYDKDF (reference sequence). This CDR3 has 15 amino acids.